This T cell receptor beta chain was observed in a study of spatial heterogeneity in lung cancer. Germline V gives CDR1 MNHEY, CDR2 SVGAGI. The CDR3 is 15 amino acids. The V end was cut by 2 bases, the J end by 6 bases, with 17 bases between. Time point in this sample: sample taken at primary tumor resection. From tumor, nontumor lung or frozen PBMC, whole RNA was taken unsorted for sequencing. The donor group consisted of under 90 patients who had untreated, early-stage non-small cell lung cancer. The library protocol tagged each TCR cDNA with a unique molecular identifier. Using its own MiXCR run on the 5' RACE reads, TCRdb lists one record per CDR3 protein. This table has over 10,000 distinct CDR3 sequences, approximately 14% appearing once. Study-wide results and caveats: More often at tumor resection than at routine follow-up, ubiquitous expanded tumor TCRs were detected in the blood.

A word on this clonotype: Its antigen is unknown.

The sequencing used PBMCs, collected at surgery. The V gene is TRBV6-5, the J gene TRBJ2-7; TRBD2 might be the D (7 bases). The sequence came from a male donor with early-stage non-small cell lung cancer. The CDR3 coding sequence is TGTGCCAGCAGTTACACCCTCGGGGGGCAGGGCGAGCAGTACTTC. This codes for CASSYTLGGQGEQYF.